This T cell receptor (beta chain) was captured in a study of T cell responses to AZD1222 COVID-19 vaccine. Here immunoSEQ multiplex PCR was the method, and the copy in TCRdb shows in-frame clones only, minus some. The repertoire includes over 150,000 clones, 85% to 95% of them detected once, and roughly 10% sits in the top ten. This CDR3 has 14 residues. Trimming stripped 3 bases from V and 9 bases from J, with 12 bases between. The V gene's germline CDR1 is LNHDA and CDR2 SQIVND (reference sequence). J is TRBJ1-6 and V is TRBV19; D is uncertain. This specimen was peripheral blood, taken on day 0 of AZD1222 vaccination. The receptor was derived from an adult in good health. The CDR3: CASSMSGDGSPLHF. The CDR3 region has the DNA TGTGCCAGTAGTATGAGTGGAGACGGTTCACCCCTCCACTTT.